This is a list of T cell receptor beta chains from one sample in a study of CD8 T cells in ankylosing spondylitis. TCRdb reprocessed the 5' RACE reads with MiXCR, giving one entry per CDR3 protein. This sample carries about 750,000 distinct CDR3 sequences, over 15% of them seen once, and the ten largest clones take around 20%. The sequenced sample consisted of blood, either unsorted or a sorted T cell fraction (not recorded which). These receptors were collected from a male donor with ankylosing spondylitis. Both conserved end residues are part of each CDR3. The D gene is left open where the match is weak. A row's size may be missing; if present it is once, few, many or a size class.

V,D,size,J,DNA,CDR3
TRBV25-1,NA,NA,TRBJ2-3,TGTGCCAGCAGTCATGCAGGGCGCACAGATACGCAGTATTTT,CASSHAGRTDTQYF
TRBV12-3/TRBV12-4,NA,few,TRBJ2-1,TGTGCCAGCAGTTCGACTGAGCAGTGGGCGATCTTC,CASSSTEQWAIF
TRBV4-2,NA,few,TRBJ2-1,TGTGCCAGCAGCCAAGGAAAATTAGGTGGTAATGAGCAGTTCTTC,CASSQGKLGGNEQFF
TRBV27,NA,NA,TRBJ1-1,TGTGCCAGCAGAGACCCGGGACAAGGGGCTTTCTTT,CASRDPGQGAFF
TRBV20-1,NA,NA,TRBJ2-7,TGCAGTGCTAGTGGGCTAGCGTTGGGCTCCTACGAGCAGTACTTC,CSASGLALGSYEQYF
TRBV12-5,NA,NA,TRBJ2-7,TGTGCTTGCCCCTCCGGGCATTACGAGCAGTACTTC,CACPSGHYEQYF
TRBV5-1,NA,NA,TRBJ2-7,TGCGCCAGCAGCTTGGCCGGAAATCCCTCCTACGAGCAGTACTTC,CASSLAGNPSYEQYF
TRBV15,NA,NA,TRBJ2-5,TGTGCCACCAGCGGACCAGGGTTCCAAGAGACCCAGTACTTC,CATSGPGFQETQYF
TRBV7-3,NA,NA,TRBJ2-3,TGTGCCAGCAGCCCTATTGCCGGGGGGCAATCTGATACGCAGTATTTT,CASSPIAGGQSDTQYF
TRBV29-1,TRBD1,NA,TRBJ1-2,TGCAGCGTTGAAGCCCCCGGGACAGGGGGCTGGTATGGCTACACCTTC,CSVEAPGTGGWYGYTF
TRBV25-1,TRBD1,few,TRBJ2-1,TGTGCCAGCACCCTGAGTCGACAGGGGGCCGTAGATGAGCAGTTCTTC,CASTLSRQGAVDEQFF
TRBV20-1,NA,NA,TRBJ2-1,TGCAGTGCTGATAGCGGAAACTCCTACAATGAGCAGTTCTTC,CSADSGNSYNEQFF
TRBV12-3/TRBV12-4,NA,NA,TRBJ1-1,TGTGCCAGCACCCTAGACAAGAACACTGAAGCTTTCTTT,CASTLDKNTEAFF
TRBV3-1,NA,few,TRBJ1-2,TGTGCCAGCAGCCAAGTCGGAGATTTGGGCTACACCTTC,CASSQVGDLGYTF
TRBV27,NA,NA,TRBJ1-2,TGTGCCAGCAGTTTAGCGTATGACTATGGCTACACCTTC,CASSLAYDYGYTF
TRBV5-1,TRBD1,NA,TRBJ1-1,TGCGCCAGCAGCTTTCCATCCGGACAGGGGTACACTGAAGCTTTCTTT,CASSFPSGQGYTEAFF
TRBV3-1,NA,NA,TRBJ2-5,TGTGCCAGCAGCCAAGATGGCTTGGAGACCCAGTACTTC,CASSQDGLETQYF
TRBV4-2,NA,NA,TRBJ2-1,TGTGCCAGCAGCCAAGATCGCCGGTCAGGACCGCAACTCGACAATGAGCAGTTCTTC,CASSQDRRSGPQLDNEQFF
TRBV20-1,NA,many,TRBJ2-7,TGCAGTGCCCGCAGGGTCTACGAGCAGTACTTC,CSARRVYEQYF
TRBV13,NA,NA,TRBJ2-1,TGTGCCAGCAGCTTAGAGGGAAAGGTGAATGAGCAGTTCTTC,CASSLEGKVNEQFF
TRBV5-1,TRBD1,NA,TRBJ2-5,TGCGCCAGCAACGGACAGGGGGCTTTGGAGACCCAGTACTTC,CASNGQGALETQYF
TRBV7-9,TRBD1,NA,TRBJ2-7,TGTGCCAGCAGCTCCTCAAACAGGGGGAGGTACGAGCAGTACTTC,CASSSSNRGRYEQYF
TRBV5-1,TRBD1,once,TRBJ1-6,TGCGCCAGCAGCTCGGACAGGCCGAGCTCCTATAATTCACCCCTCCACTTT,CASSSDRPSSYNSPLHF
TRBV4-1,TRBD1,few,TRBJ2-1,TGCGCCAGCAGCCAAAGGACAGGATTTTCGTATGAGCAGTTCTTC,CASSQRTGFSYEQFF
TRBV6-2/TRBV6-3,NA,NA,TRBJ2-7,TGTGCCAGCGGTGTAGAGGACAGTTTCTACGAGCAGTACTTC,CASGVEDSFYEQYF
TRBV11-3,TRBD1,NA,TRBJ2-5,TGTGCCAGCAGCTTAGGGATGGGACAGCAAGAGACCCAGTACTTC,CASSLGMGQQETQYF
TRBV15,NA,NA,TRBJ2-7,TGTGCCACCAGCAGAAGAGGAACTGGGGAGCAGTACTTC,CATSRRGTGEQYF
TRBV20-1,TRBD2,few,TRBJ2-7,TGCAGTGCTAGCCGCCCCCGCGGGACTAGAGGGTACGAGCAGTACTTC,CSASRPRGTRGYEQYF
TRBV20-1,NA,NA,TRBJ2-3,TGCAGTGCCCAAAATAGCGTGTCTGATACGCAGTATTTT,CSAQNSVSDTQYF
TRBV5-1,NA,NA,TRBJ1-1,TGCGCCAGCAGCTTGGCGCCCGACAGTTTGAACACTGAAGCTTTCTTT,CASSLAPDSLNTEAFF
TRBV6-1,TRBD1,few,TRBJ1-2,TGTGCCAGCAGCCACAGGGGGACTAACTATGGCTACACCTTC,CASSHRGTNYGYTF
TRBV29-1,NA,many,TRBJ1-5,TGCAGCGTTGAGGACAGCAATCAGCCCCAGCATTTT,CSVEDSNQPQHF
TRBV24-1,NA,many,TRBJ2-3,TGTGCCACCAGTGATTTGACTTTTGGTGGCACAGATACGCAGTATTTT,CATSDLTFGGTDTQYF
TRBV29-1,NA,NA,TRBJ2-1,TGCAGCGTTGACGGGACTGTTAGCTCCTACAATGAGCAGTTCTTC,CSVDGTVSSYNEQFF
TRBV29-1,NA,NA,TRBJ2-7,TGCAGCGTTGCAGGGTTTTCCTACGAGCAGTACTTC,CSVAGFSYEQYF
TRBV28,NA,NA,TRBJ1-4,TGTGCCAGTAACCAACTAACCCAGGTGGGGGCCACTAATGAAAAACTGTTTTTT,CASNQLTQVGATNEKLFF
TRBV20-1,NA,NA,TRBJ2-2,TGCTGTGCTAGAGACGGGTTGAGGGGGGGGAAGTCCGGGGAGCTGTTTTTT,CCARDGLRGGKSGELFF
TRBV6-1,NA,few,TRBJ2-1,TGTGCCAGCAAGGGCGGGACGAGCTCCTACAATGAGCAGTTCTTC,CASKGGTSSYNEQFF
TRBV4-3,TRBD1,NA,TRBJ2-7,TGCGCCAGCAGCCAAGTGGACAGGGGGAGCGAGCAGTACTTC,CASSQVDRGSEQYF
TRBV12-3/TRBV12-4,NA,few,TRBJ1-5,TGTGCCAGCAGTTTGATCGGGACTTATAGCAATCAGCCCCAGCATTTT,CASSLIGTYSNQPQHF
TRBV4-1,TRBD2,few,TRBJ2-3,TGCGCCAGCAGCCAAGATCGAGACTCGGGACTAGCGGTCACAGATACGCAGTATTTT,CASSQDRDSGLAVTDTQYF